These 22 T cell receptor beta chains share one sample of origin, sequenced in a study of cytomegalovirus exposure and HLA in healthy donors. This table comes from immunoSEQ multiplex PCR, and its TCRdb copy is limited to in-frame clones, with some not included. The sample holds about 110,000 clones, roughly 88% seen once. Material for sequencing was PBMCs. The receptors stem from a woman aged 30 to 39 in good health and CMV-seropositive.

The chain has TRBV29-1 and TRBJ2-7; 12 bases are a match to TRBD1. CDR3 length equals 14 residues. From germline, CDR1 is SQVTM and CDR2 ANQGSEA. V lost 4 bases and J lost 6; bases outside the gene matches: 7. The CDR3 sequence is CSVAVGTGGREQYF. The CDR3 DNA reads TGCAGCGTTGCGGTAGGGACAGGGGGCCGCGAGCAGTACTTC.

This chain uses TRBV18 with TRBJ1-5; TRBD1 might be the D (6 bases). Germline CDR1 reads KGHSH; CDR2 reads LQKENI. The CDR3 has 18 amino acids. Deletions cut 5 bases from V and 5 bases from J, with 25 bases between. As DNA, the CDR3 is TGTGCCAGCTCAGCAACTCGGGACAATGGGATCATATATCAGCCCCAGCATTTT. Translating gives CASSATRDNGIIYQPQHF.

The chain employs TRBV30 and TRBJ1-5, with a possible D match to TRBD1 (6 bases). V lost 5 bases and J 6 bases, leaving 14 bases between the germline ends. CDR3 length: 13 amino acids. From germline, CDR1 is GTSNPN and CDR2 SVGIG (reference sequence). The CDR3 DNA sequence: TGTGCCTGGGGGAGGGGGGATGGTCAGCCCCAGCATTTT. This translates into CAWGRGDGQPQHF.

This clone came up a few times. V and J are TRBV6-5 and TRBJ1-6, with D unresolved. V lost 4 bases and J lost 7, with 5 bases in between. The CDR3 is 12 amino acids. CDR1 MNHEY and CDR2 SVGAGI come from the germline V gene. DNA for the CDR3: TGTGCCAGCAGTTCCCAGAATTCACCCCTCCACTTT. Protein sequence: CASSSQNSPLHF.

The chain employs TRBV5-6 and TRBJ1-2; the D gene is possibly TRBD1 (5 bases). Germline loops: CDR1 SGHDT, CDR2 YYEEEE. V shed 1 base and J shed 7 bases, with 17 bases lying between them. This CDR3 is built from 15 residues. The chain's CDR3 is CASSLYDSLRSGYTF. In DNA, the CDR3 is TGTGCCAGCAGCTTGTACGACAGCCTACGAAGTGGCTACACCTTC. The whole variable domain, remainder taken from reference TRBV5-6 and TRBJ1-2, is DAGVTQSPTHLIKTRGQQVTLRCSPKSGHDTVSWYQQALGQGPQFIFQYYEEEERQRGNFPDRFSGHQFPNYSSELNVNALLLGDSALYLCASSLYDSLRSGYTFGSGTRLTVV.

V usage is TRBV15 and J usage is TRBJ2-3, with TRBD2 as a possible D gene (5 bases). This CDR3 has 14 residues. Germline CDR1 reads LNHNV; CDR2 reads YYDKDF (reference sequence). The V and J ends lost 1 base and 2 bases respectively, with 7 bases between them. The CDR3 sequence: CATSRVLATDTQYF. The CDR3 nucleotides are TGTGCCACCAGCAGAGTCCTAGCCACAGATACGCAGTATTTT.

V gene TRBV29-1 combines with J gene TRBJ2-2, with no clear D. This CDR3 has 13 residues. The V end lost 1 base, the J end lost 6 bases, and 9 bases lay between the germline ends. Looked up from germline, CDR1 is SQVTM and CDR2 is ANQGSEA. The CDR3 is CSVEGGNAGELFF. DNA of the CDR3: TGCAGCGTTGAAGGCGGAAACGCCGGGGAGCTGTTTTTT.

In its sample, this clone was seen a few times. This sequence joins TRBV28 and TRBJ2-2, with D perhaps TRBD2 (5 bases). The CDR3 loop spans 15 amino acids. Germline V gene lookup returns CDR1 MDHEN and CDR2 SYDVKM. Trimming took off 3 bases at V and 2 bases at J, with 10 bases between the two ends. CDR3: CASSLPSRNTGELFF. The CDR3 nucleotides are TGTGCCAGCAGTTTGCCTAGCCGTAACACCGGGGAGCTGTTTTTT.

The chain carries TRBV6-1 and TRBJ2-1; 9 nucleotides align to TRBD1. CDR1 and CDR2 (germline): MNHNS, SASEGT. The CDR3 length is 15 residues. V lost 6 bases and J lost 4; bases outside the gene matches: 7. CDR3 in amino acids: CASRRDRESYNEQFF. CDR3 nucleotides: TGTGCCAGCAGAAGGGACAGGGAAAGTTACAATGAGCAGTTCTTC.

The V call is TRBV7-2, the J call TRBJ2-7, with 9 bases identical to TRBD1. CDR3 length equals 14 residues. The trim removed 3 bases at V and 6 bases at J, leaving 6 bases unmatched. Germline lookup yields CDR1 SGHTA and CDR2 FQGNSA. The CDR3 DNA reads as TGTGCCAGCAGCTTGACACAGGGGGCGCCCGAGCAGTACTTC. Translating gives CASSLTQGAPEQYF.

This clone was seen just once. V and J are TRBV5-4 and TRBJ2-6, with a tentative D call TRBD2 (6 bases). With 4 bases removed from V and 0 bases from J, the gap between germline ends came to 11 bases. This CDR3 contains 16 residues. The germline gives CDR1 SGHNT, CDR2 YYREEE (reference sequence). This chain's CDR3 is CASSPGGTSGANVLTF. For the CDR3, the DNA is TGTGCCAGCAGCCCCGGAGGGACCTCTGGGGCCAACGTCCTGACTTTC.

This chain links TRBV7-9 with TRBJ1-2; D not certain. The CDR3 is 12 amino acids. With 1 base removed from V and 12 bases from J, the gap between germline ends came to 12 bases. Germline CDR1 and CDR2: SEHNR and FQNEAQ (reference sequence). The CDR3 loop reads CASSLGPGPHTF. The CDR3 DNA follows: TGTGCCAGCAGCTTAGGTCCAGGTCCCCACACCTTC.

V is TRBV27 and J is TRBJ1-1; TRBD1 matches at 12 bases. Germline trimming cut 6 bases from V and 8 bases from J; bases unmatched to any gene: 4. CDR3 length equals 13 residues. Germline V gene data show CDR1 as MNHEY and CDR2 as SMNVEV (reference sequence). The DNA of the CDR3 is TGTGCCAGCAGGGGACAGGGGGCATCGGAAGCTTTCTTT. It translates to CASRGQGASEAFF.

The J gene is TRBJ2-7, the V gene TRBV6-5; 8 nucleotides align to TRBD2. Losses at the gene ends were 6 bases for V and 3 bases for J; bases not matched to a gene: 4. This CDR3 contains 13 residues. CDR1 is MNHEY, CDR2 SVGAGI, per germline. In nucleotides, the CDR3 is TGTGCCAGCAGCCGGGGACTAGTCTACGAGCAGTACTTC. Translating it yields CASSRGLVYEQYF.

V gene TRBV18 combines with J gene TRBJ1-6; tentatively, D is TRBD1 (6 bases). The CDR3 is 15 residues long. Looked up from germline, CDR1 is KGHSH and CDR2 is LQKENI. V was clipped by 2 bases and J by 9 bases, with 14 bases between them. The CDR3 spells CASSPKSQGSSPLHF. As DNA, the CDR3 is TGTGCCAGCTCACCAAAGTCCCAGGGGAGTTCACCCCTCCACTTT.

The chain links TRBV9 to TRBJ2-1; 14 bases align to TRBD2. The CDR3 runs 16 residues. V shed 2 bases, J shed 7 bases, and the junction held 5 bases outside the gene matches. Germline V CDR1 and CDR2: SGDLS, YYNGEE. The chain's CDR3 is CASSVLGTSGSNEQFF. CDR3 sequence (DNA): TGTGCCAGCAGCGTCCTCGGGACTAGCGGGAGTAATGAGCAGTTCTTC.

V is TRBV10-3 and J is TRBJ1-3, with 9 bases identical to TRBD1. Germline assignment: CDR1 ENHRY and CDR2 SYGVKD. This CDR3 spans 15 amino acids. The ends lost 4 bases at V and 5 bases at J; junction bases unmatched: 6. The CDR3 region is CAISGDRVGRNTIYF. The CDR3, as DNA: TGTGCCATCAGTGGGGACAGGGTGGGAAGAAACACCATATATTTT.

CDR3 region: CASSLVQSKDTQYF. CDR3 nucleotide sequence: TGTGCCAGCAGCTTGGTCCAGTCCAAGGATACGCAGTATTTT. The rearrangement links TRBV5-4 to TRBJ2-3; D ambiguous. This CDR3 spans 14 amino acids. The V end lost 0 bases, the J end lost 6 bases, and 11 bases lay between the germline ends. Germline V gives CDR1 SGHNT, CDR2 YYREEE (reference sequence).

CDR3 residues: CASSLDPGHIQYF. CDR3 DNA: TGTGCCAGCAGCTTGGATCCAGGGCACATTCAGTACTTC. The J gene is TRBJ2-4, the V gene TRBV5-4; D might be TRBD1 (5 bases). The CDR3 totals 13 residues. Between the trimmed V and J ends, which lost 0 bases and 8 bases, there was a span of 9 bases. Germline V gene data show CDR1 as SGHNT and CDR2 as YYREEE (reference sequence). Full variable domain (rest looked up from reference TRBV5-4 and TRBJ2-4): ETGVTQSPTHLIKTRGQQVTLRCSSQSGHNTVSWYQQALGQGPQFIFQYYREEENGRGNFPPRFSGLQFPNYSSELNVNALELDDSALYLCASSLDPGHIQYFGAGTRLSVL.

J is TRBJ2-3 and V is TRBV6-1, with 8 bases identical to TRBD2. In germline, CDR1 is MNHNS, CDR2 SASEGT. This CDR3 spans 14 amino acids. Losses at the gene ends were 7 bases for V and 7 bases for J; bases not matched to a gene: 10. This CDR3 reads CASIGLAGPHTQYF. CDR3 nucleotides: TGTGCCAGCATTGGTCTAGCGGGTCCCCATACGCAGTATTTT.

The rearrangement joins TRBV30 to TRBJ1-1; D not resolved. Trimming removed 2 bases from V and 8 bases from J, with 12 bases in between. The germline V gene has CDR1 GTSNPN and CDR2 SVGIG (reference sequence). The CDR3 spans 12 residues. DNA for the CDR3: TGTGCCTGGAGTATAGCGTCCAGCGAAGCTTTCTTT. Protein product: CAWSIASSEAFF.

CDR3: CASSQSGLGLGIQYF. The CDR3 DNA reads as TGCGCCAGCAGTCAGTCTGGACTCGGCCTAGGCATTCAGTACTTC. The V gene is TRBV5-1, the J gene TRBJ2-4; perhaps TRBD2 as D (5 bases). CDR1 and CDR2 (germline): SGHRS, YFSETQ. The CDR3 runs 15 residues. V was cut by 5 bases and J by 9 bases, with 21 bases left in between.